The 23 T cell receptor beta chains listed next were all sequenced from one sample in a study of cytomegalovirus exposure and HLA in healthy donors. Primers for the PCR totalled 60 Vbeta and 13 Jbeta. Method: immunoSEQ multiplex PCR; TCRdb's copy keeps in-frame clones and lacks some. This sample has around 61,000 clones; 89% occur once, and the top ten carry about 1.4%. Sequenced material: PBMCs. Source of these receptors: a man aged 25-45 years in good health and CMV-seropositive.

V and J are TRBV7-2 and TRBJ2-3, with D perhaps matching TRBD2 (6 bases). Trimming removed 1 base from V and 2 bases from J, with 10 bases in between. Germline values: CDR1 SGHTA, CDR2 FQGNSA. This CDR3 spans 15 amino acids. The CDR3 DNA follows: TGTGCCAGCAGCTTAGACGGGAGTGACACAGATACGCAGTATTTT. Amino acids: CASSLDGSDTDTQYF.

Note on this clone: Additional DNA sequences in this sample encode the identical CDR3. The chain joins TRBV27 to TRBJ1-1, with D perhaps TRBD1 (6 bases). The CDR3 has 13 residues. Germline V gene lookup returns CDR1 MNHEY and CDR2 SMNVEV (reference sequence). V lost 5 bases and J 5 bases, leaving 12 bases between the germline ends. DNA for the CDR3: TGTGCCAGCAGTCTACAGGGAAATACTGAAGCTTTCTTT. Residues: CASSLQGNTEAFF.

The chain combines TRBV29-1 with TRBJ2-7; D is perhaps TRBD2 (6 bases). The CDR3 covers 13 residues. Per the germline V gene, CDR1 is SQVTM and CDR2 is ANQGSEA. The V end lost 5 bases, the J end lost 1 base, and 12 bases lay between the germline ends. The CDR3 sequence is CSVFSEGSYEQYF. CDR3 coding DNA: TGCAGCGTTTTCTCGGAGGGGTCCTACGAGCAGTACTTC.

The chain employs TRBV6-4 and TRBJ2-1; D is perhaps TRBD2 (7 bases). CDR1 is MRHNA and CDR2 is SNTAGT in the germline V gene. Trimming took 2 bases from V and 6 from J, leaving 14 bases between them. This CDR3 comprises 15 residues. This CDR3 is CASSDRGEGFNEQFF. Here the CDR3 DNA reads TGTGCCAGCAGTGACAGGGGGGAGGGTTTCAATGAGCAGTTCTTC.

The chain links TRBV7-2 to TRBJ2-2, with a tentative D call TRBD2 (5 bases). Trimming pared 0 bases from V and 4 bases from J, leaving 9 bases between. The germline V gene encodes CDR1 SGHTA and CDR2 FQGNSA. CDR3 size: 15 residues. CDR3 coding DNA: TGTGCCAGCAGCTTAGCGGGAGAGGCCACCGGGGAGCTGTTTTTT. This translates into CASSLAGEATGELFF.

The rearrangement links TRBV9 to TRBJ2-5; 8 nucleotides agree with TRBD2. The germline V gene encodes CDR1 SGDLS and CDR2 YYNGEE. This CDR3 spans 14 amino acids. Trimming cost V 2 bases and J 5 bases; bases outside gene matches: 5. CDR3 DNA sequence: TGTGCCAGCAGCGTCGGGGGGGGTGGGGAGACCCAGTACTTC. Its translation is CASSVGGGGETQYF.

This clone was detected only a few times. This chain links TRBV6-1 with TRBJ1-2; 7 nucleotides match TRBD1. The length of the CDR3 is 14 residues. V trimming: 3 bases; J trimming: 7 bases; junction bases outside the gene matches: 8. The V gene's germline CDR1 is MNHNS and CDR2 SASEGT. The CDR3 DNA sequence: TGTGCCAGCAGTGAGCGACAGGGTCTTGGTGGCTACACCTTC. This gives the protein CASSERQGLGGYTF.

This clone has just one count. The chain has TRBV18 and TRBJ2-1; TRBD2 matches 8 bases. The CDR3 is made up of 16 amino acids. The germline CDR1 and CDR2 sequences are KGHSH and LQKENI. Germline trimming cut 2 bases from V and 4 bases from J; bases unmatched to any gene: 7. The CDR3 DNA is TGTGCCAGCTCACCATCCCCAGCGGGAGAGTACAATGAGCAGTTCTTC. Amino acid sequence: CASSPSPAGEYNEQFF.

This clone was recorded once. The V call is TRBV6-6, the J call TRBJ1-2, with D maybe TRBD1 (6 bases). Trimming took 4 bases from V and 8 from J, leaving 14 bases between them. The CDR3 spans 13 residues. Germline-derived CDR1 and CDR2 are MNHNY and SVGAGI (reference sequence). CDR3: CASSWVTTGGYTF. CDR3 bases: TGTGCCAGCAGTTGGGTCACTACAGGGGGCTACACCTTC.

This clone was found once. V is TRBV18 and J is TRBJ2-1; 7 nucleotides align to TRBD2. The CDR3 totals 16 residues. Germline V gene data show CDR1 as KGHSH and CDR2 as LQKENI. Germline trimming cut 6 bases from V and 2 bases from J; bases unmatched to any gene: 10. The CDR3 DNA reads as TGTGCCAGCTCTCTGACTAGCAGCAAAACCTACAATGAGCAGTTCTTC. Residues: CASSLTSSKTYNEQFF.

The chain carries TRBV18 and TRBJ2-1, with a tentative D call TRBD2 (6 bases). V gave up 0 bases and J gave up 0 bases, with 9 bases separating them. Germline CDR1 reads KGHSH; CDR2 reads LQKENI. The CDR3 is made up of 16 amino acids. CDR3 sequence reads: CASSPPLAASYNEQFF. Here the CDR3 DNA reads TGTGCCAGCTCACCACCGTTAGCGGCCTCCTACAATGAGCAGTTCTTC.

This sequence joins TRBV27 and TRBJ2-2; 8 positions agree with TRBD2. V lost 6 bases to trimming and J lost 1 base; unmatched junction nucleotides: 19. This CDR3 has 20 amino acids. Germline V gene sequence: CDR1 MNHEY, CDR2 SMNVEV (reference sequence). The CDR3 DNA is TGTGCCAGCAGGCATCGGATCGGGGTGACTAGCGCGGGGAACACCGGGGAGCTGTTTTTT. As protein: CASRHRIGVTSAGNTGELFF.

CDR3 sequence reads: CATSSDGQLYGYTF. Written as DNA, the CDR3 is TGTGCCACCAGCAGCGACGGACAGCTCTATGGCTACACCTTC. The gene calls are TRBV15 and TRBJ1-2; TRBD1 might be the D (6 bases). V was pared by 3 bases and J by 4 bases, with 12 bases between. From germline, CDR1 is LNHNV and CDR2 YYDKDF (reference sequence). This CDR3 is built from 14 residues. The full variable domain, in which reference TRBV15 and TRBJ1-2 provide the parts outside the CDR3, is DAMVIQNPRYQVTQFGKPVTLSCSQTLNHNVMYWYQQKSSQAPKLLFHYYDKDFNNEADTPDNFQSRRPNTSFCFLDIRSPGLGDTAMYLCATSSDGQLYGYTFGSGTRLTVV.

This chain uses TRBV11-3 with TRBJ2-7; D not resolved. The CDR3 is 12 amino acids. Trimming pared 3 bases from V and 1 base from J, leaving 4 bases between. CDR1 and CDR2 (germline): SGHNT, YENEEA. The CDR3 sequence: CASSLRSYEQYF. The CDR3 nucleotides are TGTGCCAGCAGCTTGAGGTCCTACGAGCAGTACTTC.

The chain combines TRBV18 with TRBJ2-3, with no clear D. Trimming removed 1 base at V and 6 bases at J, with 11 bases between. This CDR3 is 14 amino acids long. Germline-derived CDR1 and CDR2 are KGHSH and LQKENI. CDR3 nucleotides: TGTGCCAGCTCACCACGAAATGCGATGGATACGCAGTATTTT. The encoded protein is CASSPRNAMDTQYF.

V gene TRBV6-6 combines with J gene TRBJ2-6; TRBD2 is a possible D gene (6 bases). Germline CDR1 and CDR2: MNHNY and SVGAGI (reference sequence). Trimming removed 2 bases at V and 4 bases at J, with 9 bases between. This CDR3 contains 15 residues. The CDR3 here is CASSYGGRGANVLTF. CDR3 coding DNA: TGTGCCAGCAGTTACGGGGGGAGGGGGGCCAACGTCCTGACTTTC.

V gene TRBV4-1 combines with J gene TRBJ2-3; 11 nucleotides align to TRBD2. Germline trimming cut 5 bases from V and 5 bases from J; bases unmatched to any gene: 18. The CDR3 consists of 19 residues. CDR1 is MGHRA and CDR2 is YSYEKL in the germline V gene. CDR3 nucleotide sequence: TGCGCCAGCAGCAAACCAACGGCACTAGCGGGAGAGAGAGAAGATACGCAGTATTTT. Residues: CASSKPTALAGEREDTQYF.

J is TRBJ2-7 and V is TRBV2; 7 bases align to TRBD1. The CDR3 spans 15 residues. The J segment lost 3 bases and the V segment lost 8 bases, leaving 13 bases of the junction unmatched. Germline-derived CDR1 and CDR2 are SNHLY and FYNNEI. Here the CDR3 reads CASSLRQGNIYEQYF. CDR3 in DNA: TGTGCCAGCTCCCTCAGACAGGGAAATATCTACGAGCAGTACTTC.

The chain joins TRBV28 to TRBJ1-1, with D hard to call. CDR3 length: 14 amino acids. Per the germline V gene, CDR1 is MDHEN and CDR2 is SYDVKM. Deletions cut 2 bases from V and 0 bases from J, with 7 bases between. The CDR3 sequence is CASSLLSLNTEAFF. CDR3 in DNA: TGTGCCAGCAGTTTACTTTCCTTGAACACTGAAGCTTTCTTT.

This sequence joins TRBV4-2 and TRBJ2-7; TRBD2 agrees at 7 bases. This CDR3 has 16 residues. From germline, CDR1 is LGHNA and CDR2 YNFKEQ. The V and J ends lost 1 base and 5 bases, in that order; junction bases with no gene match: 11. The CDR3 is CASSQVGMQREDEQYF. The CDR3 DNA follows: TGTGCCAGCAGCCAAGTAGGAATGCAGCGGGAAGACGAGCAGTACTTC.

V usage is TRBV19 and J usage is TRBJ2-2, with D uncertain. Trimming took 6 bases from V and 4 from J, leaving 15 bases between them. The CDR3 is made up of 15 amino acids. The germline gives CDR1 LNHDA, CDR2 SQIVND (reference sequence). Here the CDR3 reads CASSPQPQVTGELFF. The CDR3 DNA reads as TGTGCCAGTAGCCCCCAGCCGCAGGTCACCGGGGAGCTGTTTTTT.

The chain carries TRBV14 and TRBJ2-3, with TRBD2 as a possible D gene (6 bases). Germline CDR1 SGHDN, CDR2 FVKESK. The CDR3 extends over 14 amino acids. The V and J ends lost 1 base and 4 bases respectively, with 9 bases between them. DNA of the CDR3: TGTGCCAGCAGCCAAGCGGGAGTGGCAGATACGCAGTATTTT. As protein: CASSQAGVADTQYF. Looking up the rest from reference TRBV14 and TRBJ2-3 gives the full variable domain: EAGVTQFPSHSVIEKGQTVTLRCDPISGHDNLYWYRRVMGKEIKFLLHFVKESKQDESGMPNNRFLAERTGGTYSTLKVQPAELEDSGVYFCASSQAGVADTQYFGPGTRLTVL.

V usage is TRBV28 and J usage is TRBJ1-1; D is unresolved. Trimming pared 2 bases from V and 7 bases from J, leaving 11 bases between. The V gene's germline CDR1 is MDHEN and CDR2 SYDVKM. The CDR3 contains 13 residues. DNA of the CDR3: TGTGCCAGCAGTTTACTCCAGGCTGATGAAGCTTTCTTT. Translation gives CASSLLQADEAFF.